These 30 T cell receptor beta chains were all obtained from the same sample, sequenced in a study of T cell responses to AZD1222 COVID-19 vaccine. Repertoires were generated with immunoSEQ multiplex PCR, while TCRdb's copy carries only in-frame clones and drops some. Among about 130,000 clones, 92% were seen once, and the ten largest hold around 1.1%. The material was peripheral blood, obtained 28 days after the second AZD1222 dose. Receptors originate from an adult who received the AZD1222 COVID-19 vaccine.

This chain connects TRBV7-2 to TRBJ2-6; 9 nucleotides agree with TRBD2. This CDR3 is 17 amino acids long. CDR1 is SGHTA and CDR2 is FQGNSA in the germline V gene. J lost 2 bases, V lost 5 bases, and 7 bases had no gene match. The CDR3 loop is CASSVHSGSAGANVLTF. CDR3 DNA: TGTGCCAGCAGCGTCCATAGCGGGAGTGCTGGGGCCAACGTCCTGACTTTC.

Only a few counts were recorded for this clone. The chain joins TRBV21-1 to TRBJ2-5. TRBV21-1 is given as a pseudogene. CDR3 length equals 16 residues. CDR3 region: CASSNPKWDLRETQYF. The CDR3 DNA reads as TGTGCCAGCAGCAACCCAAAGTGGGACCTACGAGAGACCCAGTACTTC.

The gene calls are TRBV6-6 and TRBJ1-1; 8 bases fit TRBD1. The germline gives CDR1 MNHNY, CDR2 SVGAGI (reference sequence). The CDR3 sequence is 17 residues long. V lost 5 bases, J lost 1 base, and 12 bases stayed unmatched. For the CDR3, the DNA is TGTGCCAGCAGTCGCAGGGGGCTTAAAAAAGGGAACACTGAAGCTTTCTTT. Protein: CASSRRGLKKGNTEAFF.

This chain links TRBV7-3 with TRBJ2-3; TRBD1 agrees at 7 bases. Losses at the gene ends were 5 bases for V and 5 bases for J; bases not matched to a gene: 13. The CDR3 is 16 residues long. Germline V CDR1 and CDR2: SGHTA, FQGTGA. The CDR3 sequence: CASSPGWGQGVDTQYF. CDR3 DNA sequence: TGTGCCAGCAGCCCAGGATGGGGGCAGGGGGTAGATACGCAGTATTTT. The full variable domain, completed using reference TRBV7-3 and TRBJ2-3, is GAGVSQTPSNKVTEKGKYVELRCDPISGHTALYWYRQSLGQGPEFLIYFQGTGAADDSGLPNDRFFAVRPEGSVSTLKIQRTERGDSAVYLCASSPGWGQGVDTQYFGPGTRLTVL.

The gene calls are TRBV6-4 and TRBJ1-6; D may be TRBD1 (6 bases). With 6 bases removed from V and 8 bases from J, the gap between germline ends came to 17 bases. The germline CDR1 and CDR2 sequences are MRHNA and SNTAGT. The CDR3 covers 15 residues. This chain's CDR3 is CASSPTGKGDSPLHF. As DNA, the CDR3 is TGTGCCAGCAGCCCCACAGGGAAAGGGGATTCACCCCTCCACTTT.

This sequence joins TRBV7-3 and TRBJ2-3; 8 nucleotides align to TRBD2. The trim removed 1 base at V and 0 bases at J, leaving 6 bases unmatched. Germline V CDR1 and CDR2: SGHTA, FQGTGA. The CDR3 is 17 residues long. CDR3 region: CASSLRGLAGSTDTQYF. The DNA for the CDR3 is TGTGCCAGCAGCTTAAGAGGGCTAGCGGGTAGCACAGATACGCAGTATTTT.

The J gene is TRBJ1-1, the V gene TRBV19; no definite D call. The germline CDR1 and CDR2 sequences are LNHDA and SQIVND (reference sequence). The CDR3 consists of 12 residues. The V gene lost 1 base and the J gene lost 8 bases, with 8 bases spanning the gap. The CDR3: CASSIGWEEAFF. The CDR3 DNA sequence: TGTGCCAGTAGTATAGGGTGGGAGGAAGCTTTCTTT.

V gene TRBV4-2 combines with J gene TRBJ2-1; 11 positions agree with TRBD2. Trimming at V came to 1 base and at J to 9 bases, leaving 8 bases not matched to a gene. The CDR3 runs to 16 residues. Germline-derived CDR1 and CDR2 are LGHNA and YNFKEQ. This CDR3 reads CASSQGTSGSIGEQFF. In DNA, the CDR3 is TGTGCCAGCAGCCAAGGAACTAGCGGGAGTATCGGTGAGCAGTTCTTC.

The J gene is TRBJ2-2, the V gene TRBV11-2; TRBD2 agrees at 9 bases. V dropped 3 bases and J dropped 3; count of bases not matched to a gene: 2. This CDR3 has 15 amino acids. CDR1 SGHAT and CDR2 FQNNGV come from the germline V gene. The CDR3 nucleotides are TGTGCCAGCAGCTTCATAGCGGGAGACACCGGGGAGCTGTTTTTT. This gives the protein CASSFIAGDTGELFF.

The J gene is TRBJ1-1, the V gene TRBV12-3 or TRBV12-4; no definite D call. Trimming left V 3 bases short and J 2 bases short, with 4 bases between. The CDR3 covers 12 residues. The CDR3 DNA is TGTGCCAGCAGTTTTCCCAACACTGAAGCTTTCTTT. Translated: CASSFPNTEAFF.

The CDR3 nucleotides read TGTGCCAGCAGTATGACTAGCGGGAGGGATGAGCAGTTCTTC. Protein product: CASSMTSGRDEQFF. The V gene is TRBV27, the J gene TRBJ2-1, with 14 bases fitting TRBD2. The V segment lost 5 bases and the J segment 8 bases; nucleotides outside the gene matches: 2. This CDR3 has 14 amino acids. Germline values: CDR1 MNHEY, CDR2 SMNVEV (reference sequence).

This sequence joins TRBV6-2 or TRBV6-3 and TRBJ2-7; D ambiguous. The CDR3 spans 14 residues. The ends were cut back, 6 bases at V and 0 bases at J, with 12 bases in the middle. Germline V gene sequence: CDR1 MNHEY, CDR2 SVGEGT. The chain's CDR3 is CASSLTASSYEQYF. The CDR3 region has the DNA TGTGCCAGCAGCCTGACCGCCTCCTCCTACGAGCAGTACTTC.

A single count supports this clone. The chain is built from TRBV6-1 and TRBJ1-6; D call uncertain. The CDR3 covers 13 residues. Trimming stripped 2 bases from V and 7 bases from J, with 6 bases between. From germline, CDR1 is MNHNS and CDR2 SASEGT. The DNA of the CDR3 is TGTGCCAGCAGTGAATTTTCGAATTCACCCCTCCACTTT. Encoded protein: CASSEFSNSPLHF.

This chain's CDR3 is CASSFGEGYGYTF. The CDR3, as DNA: TGTGCCAGCAGTTTTGGGGAGGGCTATGGCTACACCTTC. The V call is TRBV28, the J call TRBJ1-2; no clear D. Germline CDR1 MDHEN, CDR2 SYDVKM. Trimming took 3 bases from V and 4 from J, leaving 9 bases between them. This CDR3 contains 13 residues.

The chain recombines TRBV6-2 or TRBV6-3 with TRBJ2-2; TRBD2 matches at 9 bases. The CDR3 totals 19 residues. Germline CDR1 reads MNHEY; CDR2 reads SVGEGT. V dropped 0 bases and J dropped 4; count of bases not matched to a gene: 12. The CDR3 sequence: CASSYSRSLAGPITGELFF. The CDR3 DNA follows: TGTGCCAGCAGTTACTCGAGGTCCCTAGCGGGGCCCATCACCGGGGAGCTGTTTTTT.

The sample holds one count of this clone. This chain's CDR3 is CSASYRSGEKLFF. CDR3 DNA: TGCAGTGCTAGTTACAGGTCCGGGGAAAAACTGTTTTTT. The chain carries TRBV20-1 and TRBJ1-4; the D gene is possibly TRBD1 (5 bases). Between the trimmed V and J ends, which lost 3 bases and 8 bases, there was a span of 13 bases. The CDR3 sequence is 13 residues long. CDR1 and CDR2 (germline): DFQATT, SNEGSKA (reference sequence).

CDR3 protein: CASSSSYEQYF. CDR3 DNA sequence: TGCGCCAGCAGCTCCTCCTACGAGCAGTACTTC. The rearrangement links TRBV5-1 to TRBJ2-7, with no clear D. CDR3 length: 11 residues. Germline V lookup: CDR1 SGHRS, CDR2 YFSETQ. The V end was cut by 3 bases, the J end by 0 bases, with 1 base between.

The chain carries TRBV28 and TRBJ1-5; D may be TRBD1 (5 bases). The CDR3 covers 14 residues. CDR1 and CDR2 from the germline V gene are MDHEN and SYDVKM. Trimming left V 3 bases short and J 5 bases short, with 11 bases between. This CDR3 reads CASSLGQGYQPQHF. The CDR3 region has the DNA TGTGCCAGCAGTTTGGGTCAGGGATATCAGCCCCAGCATTTT.

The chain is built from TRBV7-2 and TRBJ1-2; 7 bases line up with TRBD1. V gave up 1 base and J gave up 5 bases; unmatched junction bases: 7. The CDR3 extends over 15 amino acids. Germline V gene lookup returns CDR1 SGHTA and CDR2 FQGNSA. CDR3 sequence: CASSLGGQTSYGYTF. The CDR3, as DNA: TGTGCCAGCAGCTTAGGGGGACAGACCTCTTATGGCTACACCTTC.

The CDR3: CASSLTGGQQYF. Written as DNA, the CDR3 is TGTGCCAGCAGTCTCACAGGGGGCCAGCAGTACTTC. The J gene is TRBJ2-7, the V gene TRBV12-3 or TRBV12-4, with 9 nucleotides matching TRBD1. J lost 8 bases, V lost 5 bases, and 4 bases had no gene match. The CDR3 length is 12 residues.

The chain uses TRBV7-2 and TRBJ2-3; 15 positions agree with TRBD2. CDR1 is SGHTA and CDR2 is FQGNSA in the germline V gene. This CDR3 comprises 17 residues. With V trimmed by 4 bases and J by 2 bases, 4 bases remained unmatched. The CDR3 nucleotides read TGTGCCAGCAGCTCCGGGACTAGCGGGGGGAACACAGATACGCAGTATTTT. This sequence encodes CASSSGTSGGNTDTQYF.

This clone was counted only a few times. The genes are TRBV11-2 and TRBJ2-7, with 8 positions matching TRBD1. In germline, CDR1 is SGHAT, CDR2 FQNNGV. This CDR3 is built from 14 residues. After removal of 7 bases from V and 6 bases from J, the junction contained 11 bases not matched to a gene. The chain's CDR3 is CASNIPGTGGEQYF. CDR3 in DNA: TGTGCCAGCAATATACCCGGGACAGGAGGCGAGCAGTACTTC.

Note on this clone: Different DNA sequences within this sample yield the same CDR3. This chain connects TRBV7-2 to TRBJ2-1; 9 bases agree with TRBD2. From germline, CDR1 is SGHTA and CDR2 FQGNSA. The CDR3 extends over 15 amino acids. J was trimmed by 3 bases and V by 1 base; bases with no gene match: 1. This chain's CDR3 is CASSLVSGSYNEQFF. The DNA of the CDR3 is TGTGCCAGCAGCTTAGTTAGCGGGAGCTACAATGAGCAGTTCTTC.

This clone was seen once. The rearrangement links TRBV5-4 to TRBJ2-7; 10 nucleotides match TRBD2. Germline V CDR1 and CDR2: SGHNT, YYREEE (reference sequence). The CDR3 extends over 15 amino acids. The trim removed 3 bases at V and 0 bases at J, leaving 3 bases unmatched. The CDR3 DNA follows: TGTGCCAGCAGCTACGGGACTAGCGACTCCTACGAGCAGTACTTC. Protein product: CASSYGTSDSYEQYF.

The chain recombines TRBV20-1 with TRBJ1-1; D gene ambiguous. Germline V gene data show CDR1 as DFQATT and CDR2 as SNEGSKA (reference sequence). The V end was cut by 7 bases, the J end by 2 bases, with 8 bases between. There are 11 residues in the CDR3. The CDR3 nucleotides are TGCAGTGTCCATCCCAACACTGAAGCTTTCTTT. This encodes CSVHPNTEAFF.

CDR3 nucleotides: TGTGCCACCAGTGCCCTGGGACAGGGGGCGCATGAGACCCAGTACTTC. Encoded protein: CATSALGQGAHETQYF. This sequence joins TRBV24-1 and TRBJ2-5, with 12 bases aligning to TRBD1. The J segment lost 5 bases and the V segment lost 5 bases, leaving 8 bases of the junction unmatched. The CDR3 sequence is 16 residues long. Per germline, CDR1 KGHDR and CDR2 SFDVKD.

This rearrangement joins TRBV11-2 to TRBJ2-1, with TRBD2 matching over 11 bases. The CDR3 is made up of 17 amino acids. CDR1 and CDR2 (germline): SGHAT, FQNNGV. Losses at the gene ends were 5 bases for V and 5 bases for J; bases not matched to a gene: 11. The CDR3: CASSAPRLAGRDNEQFF. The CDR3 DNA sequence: TGTGCCAGCAGCGCACCTAGACTAGCGGGAAGAGACAATGAGCAGTTCTTC.

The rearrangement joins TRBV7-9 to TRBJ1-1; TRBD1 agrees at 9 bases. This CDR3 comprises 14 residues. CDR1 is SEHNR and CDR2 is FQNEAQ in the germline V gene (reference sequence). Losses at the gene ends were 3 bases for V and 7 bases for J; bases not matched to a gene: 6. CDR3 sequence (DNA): TGTGCCAGCAGCTTGGGACAGGGAAGTGGTGAAGCTTTCTTT. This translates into CASSLGQGSGEAFF.

The CDR3 sequence: CASSLGLVGDTQYF. The CDR3 DNA reads TGTGCCAGCAGTTTGGGACTCGTCGGAGATACGCAGTATTTT. The genes are TRBV6-2 or TRBV6-3 and TRBJ2-3; D might be TRBD2 (6 bases). The germline V gene has CDR1 MNHEY and CDR2 SVGEGT. The V end lost 4 bases, the J end lost 5 bases, and 13 bases lay between the germline ends. This CDR3 has 14 residues.

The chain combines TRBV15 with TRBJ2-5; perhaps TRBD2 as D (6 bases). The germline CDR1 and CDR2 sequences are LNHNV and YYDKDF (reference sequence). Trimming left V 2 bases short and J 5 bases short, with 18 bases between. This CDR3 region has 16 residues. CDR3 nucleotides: TGTGCCACCAGCAGATTCAAGTCCTCTGGAGGGGAGACCCAGTACTTC. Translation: CATSRFKSSGGETQYF.